This note documents a single T cell receptor beta chain sequence. No cognate antigen has been identified for it. Per-nucleotide qualities are absent, and no much larger clonotype sits a single base away. From the germline V gene (reference sequence), CDR1 is SEHNR and CDR2 is FQNEAQ. Spanning cysteine to phenylalanine, the CDR3 consists of 17 amino acids. The kept DNA is CDR3 alone, 51 bases in frame from the first base. At the junction V is shortened by 1 base and J by 4 bases; bases outside the gene matches: 7. The library was prepared using 5' RACE. TCRdb records NextSeq 500 as the sequencer. In the TCR library protocol, a unique molecular identifier was attached to each TCR cDNA molecule so that PCR and sequencing errors could be corrected. The authors processed their data as follows. Decombinator tools were used for TCR identification, UMI-based error correction and CDR3 extraction. Expanded TCRs were defined as those above a frequency of 2 per 1,000, corresponding to the top 1% of the tumor frequency distribution. Renyi diversity was computed with the R vegan package after each repertoire had been subsampled 100 times to 5,000 TCRs. CDR3 similarity networks were built from amino acid triplet string-kernel similarity, with CDR3s being connected when pairwise similarity was above 0.82. TCRdb applied fastp at Q25 and MiXCR to the public reads, then kept only in-frame beta chains. Rows merge per CDR3 protein into single entries with the most common DNA and genes. TCRdb's processing, not the authors', yielded these V and J calls. This sample holds 51,000 or so distinct CDR3 sequences; around 7% were observed only once. The ten largest clones capture 35% of the sample.

This record comes from a study of spatial heterogeneity in lung cancer (dated by TCRdb to between 2019 and 2020). Describing the broader study: Samples were obtained from approximately 72 patients with early-stage, untreated non-small cell lung cancer from the lung TRACERx cohort. Follow-up PBMC samples were sequenced whenever available, with the median time to follow-up being about two years after resection. More beta-chain than alpha-chain transcripts were consistently detected, likely reflecting higher beta-chain transcript abundance. In the raw uncorrected reads, each unique combination of TCR and UMI appeared more than ten times on average. TCR alpha and beta repertoires were quantitatively compared across multiple tumor regions, matched nontumor lung and blood in non-small cell lung cancer. Nonsynonymous mutation counts, determined by whole-exome sequencing of tumor tissue, were related to TCR repertoire features. Both alpha and beta chains were TCR-sequenced in around 230 tumor regions, fewer than 80 matched nontumor lung samples and around 54 PBMC samples obtained at surgery.

Overall study results and their limits: Ubiquitous expanded tumor TCRs were detected in blood more often at tumor resection than at routine follow-up. Confirming at a functional level the hypothesis that regional TCRs recognize regional mutations was considered to require additional single-cell paired TCR alpha and beta sequencing. Only roughly 14 patients were included in comparisons of baseline and follow-up blood repertoires.

This sample's time point label indicates: blood at routine non-recurrence follow-up after resection. Without any cell sorting, TCR sequencing was performed on whole RNA extracted either from tumor and nontumor lung tissue or from cryopreserved PBMC samples. A patient was chosen for TCR sequencing only when enough RNA was available from at least two tumor regions. The clonotype comes from a female donor with early-stage non-small cell lung cancer. The sequence is built from TRBV7-9 and TRBJ2-1, with 10 bases matching TRBD2. Here the sequenced sample was PBMCs, taken at follow-up. In nucleotides, the sequence is TGTGCCAGCAGCTTAGTACCGGGACTAGCGCCTTACAATGAGCAGTTCTTC. Its translation reads: CASSLVPGLAPYNEQFF.